A selection of T cell receptor beta chains follows, all from one sample in a study of blood T cell repertoires in COVID-19. This table comes from immunoSEQ multiplex PCR, and its TCRdb copy is limited to in-frame clones, with some not included. Of about 430,000 clones in the sample, approximately 90% were seen once. Sequencing was carried out using PBMCs or T cells enriched from blood (not recorded which). These receptors came from a man aged 25-40 years who had recovered from COVID-19. CDR3s include the opening cysteine and the closing phenylalanine or tryptophan. D genes are given only for firm matches. Where a row states a size, it is once, few, many or the class of an expanded clone; other rows omit it.

v_gene	abundance	j_gene	d_gene	CDR3nt	CDR3aa
TRBV28	-	TRBJ2-2	TRBD2	TGTGCCAGCAGTCTTAGCGGGAGGCCCGGAGTAGAGCTGTTTTTT	CASSLSGRPGVELFF
TRBV12-3/TRBV12-4	-	TRBJ1-2	-	TGTGCCAGCAGTTTTGGGAGGGTCTATGGCTACACCTTC	CASSFGRVYGYTF
TRBV4-1	-	TRBJ2-1	TRBD2	TGCGCCAGCAGTCCCCAGCAGCGGGAGGTTAATGAGCAGTTCTTC	CASSPQQREVNEQFF
TRBV19	-	TRBJ2-2	TRBD1	TGTGCCAGTAGCATACCTAGGACAGGCCCCGGGGAGCTGTTTTTT	CASSIPRTGPGELFF
TRBV11-3	-	TRBJ1-3	-	TGTGCCAGCAGCCCTGCGTCGTCTGGAAACACCATATATTTT	CASSPASSGNTIYF
TRBV7-3	once	TRBJ2-7	-	TGTGCCAGCAGCTTAAGCATCGTAACTACCGAGCAGTACTTC	CASSLSIVTTEQYF
TRBV11-2	-	TRBJ2-7	TRBD2	TGTGCCAGCAGCCTCATAGCGGGAGTCTTGTCCGAGCAGTACTTC	CASSLIAGVLSEQYF
TRBV6-5	-	TRBJ1-1	-	TGTGCCAGCAGTTACCTTGGACAGTCTGGGACTGAAGCTTTCTTT	CASSYLGQSGTEAFF
TRBV7-9	-	TRBJ1-5	TRBD1	TGTGCCAGCAGCTTAGGTCAGGGGGCGCAGCATTTT	CASSLGQGAQHF
TRBV6-5	-	TRBJ1-5	-	TGTGCCAGCAGACTCCCCGCGGGGAGCAATCAGCCCCAGCATTTT	CASRLPAGSNQPQHF